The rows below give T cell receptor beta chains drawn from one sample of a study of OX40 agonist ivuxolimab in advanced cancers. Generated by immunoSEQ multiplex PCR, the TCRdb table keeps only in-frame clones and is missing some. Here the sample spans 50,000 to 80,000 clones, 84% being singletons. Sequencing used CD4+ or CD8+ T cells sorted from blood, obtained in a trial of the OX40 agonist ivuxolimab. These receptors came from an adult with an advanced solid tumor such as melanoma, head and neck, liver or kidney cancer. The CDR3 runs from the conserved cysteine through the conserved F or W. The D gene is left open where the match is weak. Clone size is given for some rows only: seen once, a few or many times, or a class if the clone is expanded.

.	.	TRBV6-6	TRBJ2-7	CASSKTQDSYEQYF	TGTGCCAGCAGTAAGACACAGGACTCCTACGAGCAGTACTTC
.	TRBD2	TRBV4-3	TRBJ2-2	CASSQVAGANTGELFF	TGCGCCAGCAGCCAAGTGGCGGGGGCGAACACCGGGGAGCTGTTTTTT
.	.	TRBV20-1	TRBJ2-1	CSASSHEQFF	TGCAGTGCTTCTAGCCATGAGCAGTTCTTC
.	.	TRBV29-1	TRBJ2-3	CSVDGGGGLVPDTQYF	TGCAGCGTTGACGGGGGCGGAGGACTAGTGCCAGATACGCAGTATTTT
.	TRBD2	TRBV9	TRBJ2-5	CASSVGSSGGAGETQYF	TGTGCCAGCAGCGTAGGAAGTAGCGGGGGGGCAGGAGAGACCCAGTACTTC
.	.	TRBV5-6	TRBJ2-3	CASSLPGPGTDTQYF	TGTGCCAGCAGCTTACCGGGACCCGGCACAGATACGCAGTATTTT
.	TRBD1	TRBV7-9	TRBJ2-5	CASLTTGDGGETQYF	TGTGCCAGCCTAACGACAGGGGATGGGGGGGAGACCCAGTACTTC
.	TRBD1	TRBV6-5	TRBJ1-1	CASSTSGGTEAFF	TGTGCCAGCAGTACCTCAGGGGGGACTGAAGCTTTCTTT
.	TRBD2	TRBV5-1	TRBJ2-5	CASSLWTSRETQYF	TGCGCCAGCAGCCTGTGGACTAGCCGAGAGACCCAGTACTTC
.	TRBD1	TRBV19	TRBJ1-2	CASSMSGTGSLSRGYTF	TGTGCCAGTAGTATGTCCGGGACAGGAAGCTTATCTCGTGGCTACACCTTC
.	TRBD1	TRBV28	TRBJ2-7	CASSWDRSDEQYF	TGTGCCAGCAGTTGGGACAGGAGCGACGAGCAGTACTTC
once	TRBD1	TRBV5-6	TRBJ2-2	CASSSYGTGVTGELFF	TGTGCCAGCAGCAGTTATGGGACAGGGGTCACCGGGGAGCTGTTTTTT
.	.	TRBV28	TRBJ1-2	CASSLGITGLGGYTF	TGTGCCAGCAGTTTAGGGATTACAGGGCTCGGGGGCTACACCTTC
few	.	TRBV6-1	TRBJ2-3	CASSEGRSTDTQYF	TGTGCCAGCAGTGAAGGCAGAAGCACAGATACGCAGTATTTT
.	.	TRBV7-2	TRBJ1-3	CASSLVSGSSGNTIYF	TGTGCCAGCAGCTTAGTTTCAGGGAGCTCTGGAAACACCATATATTTT
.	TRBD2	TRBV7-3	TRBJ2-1	CASSFQSTSGRRGEQFF	TGTGCCAGCAGCTTTCAGAGCACTAGCGGGCGACGGGGTGAGCAGTTCTTC
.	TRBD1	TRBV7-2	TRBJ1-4	CASGSGGNEKLFF	TGTGCCAGCGGATCAGGGGGGAATGAAAAACTGTTTTTT
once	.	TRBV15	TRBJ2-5	CATSSRGGLKTQYF	TGTGCCACCAGCTCCAGGGGCGGCTTAAAGACCCAGTACTTC
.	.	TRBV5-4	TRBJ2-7	CASSLGLVGEQYF	TGTGCCAGCAGCTTGGGGCTAGTCGGCGAGCAGTACTTC
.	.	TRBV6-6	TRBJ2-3	CASSYSPAGGTDTQYF	TGTGCCAGCAGTTACTCGCCGGCCGGGGGCACAGATACGCAGTATTTT
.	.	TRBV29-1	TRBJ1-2	CSVESQGGYGYTF	TGCAGCGTTGAATCCCAGGGCGGCTATGGCTACACCTTC
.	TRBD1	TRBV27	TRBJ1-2	CASSLTWTGKNGYTF	TGTGCCAGCAGCCTGACATGGACAGGGAAGAATGGCTACACCTTC